This TCR beta chain was captured by sequencing in a study of regulatory T cells in long-lasting Graves disease. With iRepertoire HTBI primers and Arm-PCR of CDR3 regions, TCR beta libraries were built. TCRdb called the multiplex PCR reads again in MiXCR, with one record for every CDR3 protein. The table includes approximately 470,000 distinct CDR3 sequences, around 15% detected once. Findings of the study overall: TCR diversity was lower in persistent Graves' patients than in newly diagnosed ones.

There are many counts of this clonotype. The antigen is unknown. Mismatch with germline at one junction end may stem from a read error. The time point here: newly diagnosed GD, antithyroid drugs for less than 3 months. PBMCs were the source of the RNA used for TCR sequencing. Graves' disease diagnosis was established per American Thyroid Association guidelines. In Xi'an, China, an endocrinology department was the source of patients. This CDR3 is built from 13 residues. Germline CDR1 reads SGHAT; CDR2 reads FQNNGV. These data were likewise used in another study, on T cells in Graves' hyperthyroidism and ophthalmopathy. Per that study: Median prediction lead before ophthalmopathy onset was 6.5 months with the model.

The rearrangement uses TRBV11-2 and TRBJ2-7; D not certain. The sequenced sample was peripheral blood mononuclear cells (PBMCs), obtained at new diagnosis, from a patient treated with antithyroid drugs. The TCR was taken from a man aged 40-55 years with Graves disease. This CDR3 is CTSSSDGPGEQYF. The CDR3 coding sequence is TGTACCAGCAGCTCGGACGGCCCAGGCGAGCAGTACTTC. Supplemented by reference TRBV11-2 and TRBJ2-7, the full variable domain reads EAGVAQSPRYKIIEKRQSVAFWCNPISGHATLYWYQQILGQGPKLLIQFQNNGVVDDSQLPKDRFSAERLKGVDSTLKIQPAKLEDSAVYLCTSSSDGPGEQYFGPGTRLTVT.